This T cell receptor (beta chain) emerged from a study of blood T cell repertoires in COVID-19. Study-wide context: Whether acute or convalescent, the COVID-19 samples came from the United States, Italy and Spain. T cells, B-cell-depleted T cells, or PBMCs provided the cDNA or gDNA that served as material.

The V gene end was trimmed by 8 bases and the J gene end by 4 bases; junction bases not matched to a gene: 5. The CDR3 spans 13 residues. Germline V lookup: CDR1 WSHSY, CDR2 SAAADI. In the source study's methods: Cell counts per sample came from amplifying reference gene primers. Only in-frame clones appear in the TCRdb table, and some are missing; sequencing was by immunoSEQ multiplex PCR. V and J calls and clone size are as listed in that table; D and trimming were resolved from the DNA. The sample comprises about 14,000 clones, roughly 73% of which are singletons, and 9.7% rests with the top ten. The TCR sequence derives from a man aged 70-80 years with acute or convalescent COVID-19. Sequenced: peripheral blood. This chain connects TRBV10-2 to TRBJ1-2, with 9 bases aligning to TRBD1. The CDR3 nucleotides read TGCGCCAGCCTTGGGACAGGGCTCTATGGCTACACCTTC. Its protein product is CASLGTGLYGYTF.